What follows is one TCR beta chain and its context. This clonotype was detected many times. The specificity of this receptor is unknown. No base quality values were provided; no much bigger clone lies one nucleotide off. This entry belongs to a study of Graves' ophthalmopathy and Graves' hyperthyroidism (dated by TCRdb to 2016 to 2019). With regard to the full study: Peripheral blood was collected before any treatment was given, at the time of initial diagnosis. The study used signatures of the TCR beta repertoire to tell Graves' ophthalmopathy apart from Graves' hyperthyroidism and to predict which patients would progress to ophthalmopathy. In total, approximately 130 blood samples were TCR-sequenced: 40 to 45 ophthalmopathy, 80 or so hyperthyroidism and some 17 hyperthyroidism-to-ophthalmopathy patients. A discovery set of 100 patients (43 ophthalmopathy, approximately 58 stable hyperthyroidism) was enrolled to explore V-J signatures distinguishing ophthalmopathy from hyperthyroidism. An independent validation cohort comprised around 19 hyperthyroidism patients and about 16 patients who later progressed from hyperthyroidism to ophthalmopathy. In more than five hyperthyroidism patients, T-cell repertoires of thyroid tissue and blood were compared. Following sampling, methimazole starting at 30 mg daily was administered to hyperthyroidism patients, and high-dose intravenous methylprednisolone was administered to ophthalmopathy patients. The 90 to 100 discovery patients were randomly divided into training and test sets at a 7:3 ratio.

A patient counted as having stable hyperthyroidism if there was no progression to ophthalmopathy within 18 months of follow-up. Hyperthyroidism patients were newly diagnosed, with disease duration under 2 months, and aged 18 to 65 years. Patients with other autoimmune diseases, uncontrolled infections, pregnancy or lactation were excluded from the study. Diagnosis was based on clinical symptoms, serum thyroxine, TRAb, thyroid ultrasound and orbital computed tomography. PBMCs were isolated from more than 9 ml of fresh peripheral blood by Ficoll-Paque density gradient centrifugation. Total RNA was extracted with Trizol reagent and quality-checked on an Agilent 2100 Bioanalyzer. The research as a whole found: In validation, the model predicted ophthalmopathy progression with more than 70% sensitivity and roughly 72% specificity; some 13 predicted patients were CT-confirmed with GO in a median of around 6 months. Most expanded thyroid clonotypes with frequency above 0.001 were also detected in blood, suggesting blood repertoires may reflect the thyroid immune response. No statistical method was used to predetermine the sample size, and group allocation was not hidden from the investigators. The 13-signature model separated ophthalmopathy from stable hyperthyroidism with around 90% sensitivity and 81% to 82% specificity in cross-validation, and 80%/75% in the test set.

Trimming accounts for 5 bases at V and 2 bases at J, while the number of junction bases matched to no gene is 5. Measured from the cysteine to the phenylalanine, the CDR3 is 16 residues long. The entry retains the CDR3 DNA only, 48 bases that are in frame from base 1. TCR beta CDR3 regions were amplified from RNA transcripts for repertoire sequencing. HTBI primers and the Qiagen OneStep RT-PCR kit were used in a first-round RT-PCR, which was followed by a second-round multiplex PCR, size selection and purification. The libraries underwent paired-end sequencing with 100 bp reads on an Illumina HiSeq2000. In the original analysis: Reads were processed with SOAPnuke, discarding reads with adapters, uncalled bases, mean Phred below 15, or no exact constant-primer or identifier match. COPE v1.2.5 was used to merge the high-quality paired reads. Each unique nucleotide sequence was treated as a clonotype, and MiTCR v1.1 was used to align the clonotypes to the IMGT TRB V, D and J references. The analysis was limited to V-J combinations with a frequency above 0.0001, which together covered roughly 99% of the repertoires. A TCR clonal expansion and chaos score per V-J combination was defined as the ratio of F50 clonal expansion to chaos observed in the TCRdist matrix. Welch's t-statistics and random forest were used to narrow the features down to over ten V-J combinations, which were then fed into a naive Bayes classifier. Thyroid-blood repertoire similarity was quantified with the Morisita-Horn index. In TCRdb, the public reads were trimmed at Q25 with fastp and aligned with MiXCR, with productive beta chains retained. Each entry is one CDR3 protein sequence, shown with its most common DNA and genes. It is TCRdb's table, rather than the study itself, that gives the V and J calls and clone size. This sample comprises 620,000 or so distinct CDR3 sequences, 22% of them detected only once. The ten largest make up around 6.9% of the sample.

The sequenced sample was peripheral blood. This sequence originates from a woman younger than 35 with stable Graves' hyperthyroidism. Some clones in this sample may be carry-over from other donors' samples. Donor details come from another sample of the same person, matched by shared clones. In this chain, TRBV12-3 or TRBV12-4 is recombined with TRBJ2-3; 12 bases in the junction line up with TRBD2. The encoded CDR3 is CASSQGLAGNTDTQYF. Read as DNA, the sequence is TGTGCCAGCAGTCAGGGACTAGCGGGTAACACAGATACGCAGTATTTT.